This TCR beta chain was found in a study of OX40 agonist ivuxolimab in advanced cancers. In the study overall: Averaging about 60 years in age, with a range of roughly 23 to 80, the cohort was approximately 83% male. Findings and limits, study-wide: Average numbers of expanded clones were greater in CD8+ T cells than in CD4+. Antigens targeted by the expanded peripheral T cells were not determined.

The data were produced by immunoSEQ multiplex PCR, yet TCRdb's version contains in-frame clones alone and is incomplete. This sample has more than 85,000 clones, with about 91% found just once. CDR3 size: 17 residues. V was pared by 4 bases and J by 1 base, with 7 bases of the junction left unmatched. The germline V gene encodes CDR1 MGHDK and CDR2 SYGVNS. Turning to this clone: Its antigen is undetermined.

Cycle 7 day 1, cycle 4 day 1, and baseline were the timepoints at which blood was sampled. The sequence was obtained from an adult with an advanced solid tumor such as melanoma, head and neck, liver or kidney cancer. The chain employs TRBV25-1 and TRBJ2-2, with TRBD1 identical over 9 bases. Specimen: CD4+ or CD8+ T cells sorted from blood, collected in a trial of the OX40 agonist ivuxolimab. CDR3 loop: CASSASPGQGNTGELFF. CDR3 DNA sequence: TGTGCCAGCAGTGCTTCTCCGGGACAGGGGAACACCGGGGAGCTGTTTTTT.